The rows below give T cell receptor beta chains drawn from one sample of a study of technical replicates of blood from a few donors. This table comes from immunoSEQ multiplex PCR, and its TCRdb copy is limited to in-frame clones, with some not included. The sample lists some 70,000 clones; about 97% were seen once. The sample comprised T cells isolated from PBMCs. The receptors were gathered from a human donor in good health. CDR3s include the opening cysteine and the closing phenylalanine or tryptophan.

CDR3aa: CASSQDPGLYYEQYF
len: 15
v_gene: TRBV4-1
j_gene: TRBJ2-7

CDR3aa: CASASTYRLTGELFF
len: 15
v_gene: TRBV7-9
j_gene: TRBJ2-2

CDR3aa: CASSPGGSASYGYTF
len: 15
v_gene: TRBV7-2
j_gene: TRBJ1-2

CDR3aa: CASSLDGPNEKLFF
len: 14
v_gene: TRBV7-9
j_gene: TRBJ1-4

CDR3aa: CATHPGLGIYEQYF
len: 14
v_gene: TRBV15
j_gene: TRBJ2-7

CDR3aa: CASSQDRGLGYGEQYF
len: 16
v_gene: TRBV4-1
j_gene: TRBJ2-7

CDR3aa: CASSDNSGSYNEQFF
len: 15
v_gene: TRBV6-4
j_gene: TRBJ2-1

CDR3aa: CASSLERELTDTQYF
len: 15
v_gene: TRBV28
j_gene: TRBJ2-3

CDR3aa: CASKQVNQPQHF
len: 12
v_gene: TRBV2
j_gene: TRBJ1-5

CDR3aa: CATSSINRFSAETQYF
len: 16
v_gene: TRBV15
j_gene: TRBJ2-5

CDR3aa: CASSDGTGSNEQYF
len: 14
v_gene: TRBV2
j_gene: TRBJ2-7

CDR3aa: CASSRGQDTDTQYF
len: 14
v_gene: TRBV7-3
j_gene: TRBJ2-3

CDR3aa: CAWNRGTSGRENEQYF
len: 16
v_gene: TRBV30
j_gene: TRBJ2-7

CDR3aa: CASSSLYLGTGVSPEAFF
len: 18
v_gene: TRBV28
j_gene: TRBJ1-1

CDR3aa: CASAAGGTYEQYF
len: 13
v_gene: TRBV6-5
j_gene: TRBJ2-7

CDR3aa: CASSRSGRIDNEQFF
len: 15
v_gene: TRBV6-5
j_gene: TRBJ2-1

CDR3aa: CASSFSTGRGYEQYF
len: 15
v_gene: TRBV6-5
j_gene: TRBJ2-7

CDR3aa: CASSFSGSNEKLFF
len: 14
v_gene: TRBV7-2
j_gene: TRBJ1-4

CDR3aa: CASSSIAGGQYEQYF
len: 15
v_gene: TRBV7-9
j_gene: TRBJ2-7

CDR3aa: CASSSENTGLYGYTF
len: 15
v_gene: TRBV27
j_gene: TRBJ1-2

CDR3aa: CASSFATGSGNTIYF
len: 15
v_gene: TRBV7-2
j_gene: TRBJ1-3

CDR3aa: CASSFRGNQPQHF
len: 13
v_gene: TRBV19
j_gene: TRBJ1-5

CDR3aa: CASSPLANTEAFF
len: 13
v_gene: TRBV18
j_gene: TRBJ1-1

CDR3aa: CASSLTSGSAEQYF
len: 14
v_gene: TRBV11-2
j_gene: TRBJ2-7

CDR3aa: CASSLGTSGYNEQFF
len: 15
v_gene: TRBV5-6
j_gene: TRBJ2-1

CDR3aa: CASSQDMQGRATEAFF
len: 16
v_gene: TRBV4-2
j_gene: TRBJ1-1

CDR3aa: CASSPGSPGYGYTF
len: 14
v_gene: TRBV18
j_gene: TRBJ1-2